This T cell receptor (beta chain) is from a study of blood T cell repertoires in COVID-19. Trimming cost V 5 bases and J 1 base; bases outside gene matches: 8. This CDR3 has 15 residues. Per the germline V gene, CDR1 is SGHAT and CDR2 is FQNNGV. The table came from immunoSEQ multiplex PCR; TCRdb's copy has only in-frame clones and leaves some out. This table has some 110,000 clones, roughly 80% appearing once. This sequence originates from a man over 45 with acute or convalescent COVID-19. This chain joins TRBV11-2 and TRBJ2-7, with 7 positions matching TRBD1. Sequenced material: peripheral blood. CDR3 loop: CASSVSTGRSYEQYF. The DNA for the CDR3 is TGTGCCAGCAGCGTCTCGACAGGGCGGTCCTACGAGCAGTACTTC. Full variable domain (remainder filled in from reference TRBV11-2 and TRBJ2-7): EAGVAQSPRYKIIEKRQSVAFWCNPISGHATLYWYQQILGQGPKLLIQFQNNGVVDDSQLPKDRFSAERLKGVDSTLKIQPAKLEDSAVYLCASSVSTGRSYEQYFGPGTRLTVT.